This TCR beta chain comes out of a study of T cells in Graves' hyperthyroidism and ophthalmopathy. Findings of the study overall: Most thyroid clonotypes with frequency above 0.001 were detected in blood.

CDR3 length equals 14 residues. Trimming removed 2 bases from V and 6 bases from J, with 11 bases in between. The germline V gene encodes CDR1 SGHVS and CDR2 FQNEAQ. Amplification targeted TCR beta CDR3 regions from RNA transcripts. Primed by the HTBI set, a first-round RT-PCR was run on the TCR CDR3. TCRdb re-analysed the multiplex PCR reads in MiXCR, keeping a single row per CDR3 protein. The sample contains 250,000 to 300,000 distinct CDR3 sequences, roughly 15% of which appear only once. This clonotype was seen a few times. Its antigen remains unidentified. Patients were excluded for uncontrolled infection, other autoimmune disease, pregnancy or lactation.

What was sequenced was blood. This clonotype originated in a middle-aged woman with Graves' hyperthyroidism. V usage is TRBV7-8 and J usage is TRBJ1-5; D remains unclear. The CDR3 DNA reads TGTGCCAGCAGCTTATCCAGAGTGGGTCAGCCCCAGCATTTT. As protein: CASSLSRVGQPQHF. The full variable domain, rest sourced from reference TRBV7-8 and TRBJ1-5, is GAGVSQSPRYKVAKRGQDVALRCDPISGHVSLFWYQQALGQGPEFLTYFQNEAQLDKSGLPSDRFFAERPEGSVSTLKIQRTQQEDSAVYLCASSLSRVGQPQHFGDGTRLSIL.